These T cell receptor beta chains were read from a single sample in a study of T cells and Merkel cell carcinoma outcomes. The protocol was immunoSEQ multiplex PCR, while the TCRdb copy is restricted to in-frame clones and leaves out a portion. The repertoire holds over 15,000 clones, with roughly 81% as singletons. The specimen sequenced was tumor tissue from Merkel cell carcinoma. Every receptor here comes from a human donor with Merkel cell carcinoma. Each CDR3 is given with its conserved first and last residue. Each record gives: clone size, J gene, D gene, V gene, CDR3 DNA, CDR3 protein. The D gene is left open where the match is weak. A row's size may be missing; if present it is once, few, many or a size class.

.	TRBJ2-1	TRBD2	TRBV12-5	TGTGCTAGTGGTTTGGGTTCTAGCGGGAGCCGCGGCAATGAGCAGTTCTTC	CASGLGSSGSRGNEQFF
few	TRBJ1-2	.	TRBV2	TGTGCCAGCAGTGCACAGACTAACTATGGCTACACCTTC	CASSAQTNYGYTF
once	TRBJ2-5	.	TRBV5-1	TGCGCCAGCAGGTTAGACTGGGAGACCCAGTACTTC	CASRLDWETQYF
.	TRBJ2-3	TRBD2	TRBV2	TGTGCCAGTTCCCAAGGCCTAGCGGGGTGGTATACGCAGTATTTT	CASSQGLAGWYTQYF
.	TRBJ1-4	.	TRBV7-2	TGTGCCAGCAGCTCTTCAGGGCGATTGGGGGAAAAACTGTTTTTT	CASSSSGRLGEKLFF